This T cell receptor beta chain comes out of a study of neurological immune-mediated disorders. This clonotype was observed many times. Looked up from germline, CDR1 is MNHEY and CDR2 is SVGAGI. Trimming left V 5 bases short and J 0 bases short, with 11 bases between. The CDR3 has 14 amino acids. TCRdb reprocessed the 5' RACE reads via MiXCR and lists one record per CDR3 protein. The table lists about 41,000 distinct CDR3 sequences, approximately 12% of them singletons. The sequence derives from a female donor in good health. This rearrangement joins TRBV6-5 to TRBJ2-7, with a possible D match to TRBD1 (8 bases). Sequencing was done on a sample of PBMCs. The CDR3 nucleotides read TGTGCCAGCAGTAGCGGGACAGGCTCCTACGAGCAGTACTTC. Residues: CASSSGTGSYEQYF.